A single TCR beta chain is shown here with its context. As handled by the study authors: Estimation of nucleated cell counts relied on the amplification of reference gene primers. Sequencing used immunoSEQ multiplex PCR; TCRdb keeps in-frame clones, though not all of them. Clonal size and the V and J genes are those of that table, whereas D and trimming came from the DNA. The data show some 360,000 clones, more than 70% seen once. The sample originates from a study of blood T cell repertoires in COVID-19. Study overall: There were acute and convalescent COVID-19 samples, and they came from the United States, Italy and Spain. T cells, B-cell-depleted T cells, or PBMCs provided the cDNA or gDNA that served as material.

The trim removed 5 bases at V and 7 bases at J, leaving 13 bases unmatched. Germline CDR1 LGHDT, CDR2 YNNKEL (reference sequence). The CDR3 length is 17 residues. The Seattle site enrolled patients during active infection and followed them longitudinally. The source material was peripheral blood. This clonotype originated in a woman in her sixties or seventies with COVID-19, enrolled during active disease. The chain uses TRBV3-1 (or the pseudogene TRBV3-2) and TRBJ1-4; 10 bases fit TRBD1. The CDR3 bases are TGTGCCAGCAGCAGGGGACAGGGGTCAGCGGGTGCTGAAAAACTGTTTTTT. Translation: CASSRGQGSAGAEKLFF.